Sequencing of this T cell receptor (beta chain) was carried out in a study of blood T cell repertoires in COVID-19. This CDR3 region has 17 residues. Germline values: CDR1 LGHNA, CDR2 YSLEER. V shed 1 base and J 3 bases; nucleotides not matched to a gene: 8. Only in-frame clones appear in the TCRdb table, and some are missing; sequencing was by immunoSEQ multiplex PCR. The sample carries approximately 140,000 clones, approximately 84% recorded once. This receptor was taken from a woman aged 45 to 65 with acute COVID-19. V gene TRBV4-3 combines with J gene TRBJ2-3; the match to TRBD2 covers 9 bases. Sequencing was done on a sample of PBMCs or T cells enriched from blood (not recorded which). CDR3 bases: TGCGCCAGCAGCCAAGTTGTGGATAGCGGGAGTACAGATACGCAGTATTTT. Amino acids: CASSQVVDSGSTDTQYF.